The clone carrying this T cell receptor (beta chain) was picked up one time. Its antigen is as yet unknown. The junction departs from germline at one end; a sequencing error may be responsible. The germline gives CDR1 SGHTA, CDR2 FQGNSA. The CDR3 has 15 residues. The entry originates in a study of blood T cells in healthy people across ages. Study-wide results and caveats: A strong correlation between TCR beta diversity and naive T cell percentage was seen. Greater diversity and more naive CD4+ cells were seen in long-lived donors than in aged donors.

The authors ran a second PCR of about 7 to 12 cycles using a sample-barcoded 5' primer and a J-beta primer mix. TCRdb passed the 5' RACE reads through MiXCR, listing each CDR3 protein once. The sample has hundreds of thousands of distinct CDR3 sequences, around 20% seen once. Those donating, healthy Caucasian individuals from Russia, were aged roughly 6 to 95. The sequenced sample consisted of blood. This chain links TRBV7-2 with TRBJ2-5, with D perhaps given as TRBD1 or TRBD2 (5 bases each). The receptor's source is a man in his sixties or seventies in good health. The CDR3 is CASRLALKGSETQYF. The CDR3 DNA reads TGTGCCAGCAGATTAGCGCTGAAGGGGAGCGAGACCCAGTACTTC.